The 8 T cell receptor beta chains reported below all come from one sample, sequenced in a study of T cells in localized non-small cell lung cancer. The method was immunoSEQ multiplex PCR; TCRdb's version includes in-frame clones alone and lacks a portion of them. The sample yields under 75,000 clones, roughly 90% seen once. The source material was peripheral blood, sampled before any cancer treatment. The receptors derive from a male donor aged 60 or over with stage III squamous cell lung carcinoma.

The sample holds a few counts of this clone. The chain has TRBV19 and TRBJ1-6; 7 bases align to TRBD1. This CDR3 is built from 16 residues. The trim removed 8 bases at V and 6 bases at J, leaving 13 bases unmatched. CDR1 LNHDA and CDR2 SQIVND come from the germline V gene (reference sequence). CDR3 sequence: CASSRQGKSTNSPLHF. CDR3 bases: TGTGCCAGTTCCCGACAGGGCAAGTCGACTAATTCACCCCTCCACTTT.

The J gene is TRBJ2-7, the V gene TRBV5-6; D possibly corresponds to TRBD2 (5 bases). Looked up from germline, CDR1 is SGHDT and CDR2 is YYEEEE. This CDR3 has 16 residues. Trimming cost V 4 bases and J 0 bases, with 17 bases left between them. In nucleotides, the CDR3 is TGTGCCAGCAGCCCGAGCCGGGATGAAGGCTCCTACGAGCAGTACGTC. This translates into CASSPSRDEGSYEQYV.

V gene TRBV18 combines with J gene TRBJ1-2; 7 bases fit TRBD1. V gave up 2 bases and J gave up 2 bases; unmatched junction bases: 5. The CDR3 has 15 residues. Germline V lookup: CDR1 KGHSH, CDR2 LQKENI. The chain's CDR3 is CASSPAGTENYGYTF. The CDR3 nucleotides are TGTGCCAGCTCACCAGCCGGGACAGAGAACTATGGCTACACCTTC.

The CDR3, as DNA: TGTGCCAGCAGTTCTTCTGGGATACCCTACGAGCAGTACGTC. This translates into CASSSSGIPYEQYV. The gene calls are TRBV28 and TRBJ2-7; no clear D gene. This CDR3 region has 14 residues. Trimming stripped 4 bases from V and 2 bases from J, with 12 bases between. Germline CDR1 and CDR2: MDHEN and SYDVKM.

The chain joins TRBV6-5 to TRBJ1-2; 7 nucleotides align to TRBD1. Trimming took 5 bases from V and 6 from J; bases not matched to a gene: 6. The germline V gene has CDR1 MNHEY and CDR2 SVGAGI. The CDR3 length is 13 residues. The CDR3 spells CASSRSDRDGYTF. CDR3 bases: TGTGCCAGCAGTCGATCAGACAGGGATGGCTACACCTTC.

The chain links TRBV6-1 to TRBJ2-7; possibly TRBD2 for D (7 bases). With 2 bases removed from V and 4 bases from J, the gap between germline ends came to 21 bases. Germline V gene data show CDR1 as MNHNS and CDR2 as SASEGT. The CDR3 is made up of 17 amino acids. The CDR3 coding sequence is TGTGCCAGCAGTGAACGGGGGGCAGCCACCCGCGGGTACGAGCAGTACGTC. Encoded protein: CASSERGAATRGYEQYV.

The chain has TRBV7-9 and TRBJ1-6; TRBD1 agrees at 8 bases. The V gene end was trimmed by 4 bases and the J gene end by 9 bases; junction bases not matched to a gene: 5. The CDR3 covers 14 residues. Germline lookup yields CDR1 SEHNR and CDR2 FQNEAQ (reference sequence). The CDR3 DNA reads TGTGCCAGCAGCTCCGACAGGGGAGGTTCACCCCTCCACTTT. It is translated as CASSSDRGGSPLHF.

The V gene is TRBV19, the J gene TRBJ1-5; D perhaps matches TRBD1 (5 bases). Trimming took 5 bases from V and 2 from J, leaving 13 bases between them. Germline V gives CDR1 LNHDA, CDR2 SQIVND (reference sequence). The CDR3 covers 15 residues. The CDR3 loop reads CASSPRGAGNQPQHF. The CDR3 nucleotides read TGTGCCAGTAGTCCCCGCGGGGCTGGCAATCAGCCCCAGCATTTT.